This record covers a single T cell receptor (beta chain). The data were obtained in a study of T cell changes during pregnancy in multiple sclerosis. TCRdb's table, derived via immunoSEQ multiplex PCR, lists solely in-frame clones and lacks some. The data contain about 44,000 clones, around 96% of them singletons. V dropped 0 bases and J dropped 6 bases, with 12 bases sitting between them. CDR1 and CDR2 from the germline V gene are LGHNA and YSLEER. The CDR3 is 14 amino acids. The receptor comes from a female donor with multiple sclerosis, enrolled in a pregnancy study. The specimen was peripheral blood, collected in the second trimester of pregnancy. The chain joins TRBV4-3 to TRBJ2-7, with D hard to call. CDR3 in amino acids: CASSQESGVPEQYF. CDR3 sequence (DNA): TGCGCCAGCAGCCAAGAATCGGGTGTCCCCGAGCAGTACTTC.